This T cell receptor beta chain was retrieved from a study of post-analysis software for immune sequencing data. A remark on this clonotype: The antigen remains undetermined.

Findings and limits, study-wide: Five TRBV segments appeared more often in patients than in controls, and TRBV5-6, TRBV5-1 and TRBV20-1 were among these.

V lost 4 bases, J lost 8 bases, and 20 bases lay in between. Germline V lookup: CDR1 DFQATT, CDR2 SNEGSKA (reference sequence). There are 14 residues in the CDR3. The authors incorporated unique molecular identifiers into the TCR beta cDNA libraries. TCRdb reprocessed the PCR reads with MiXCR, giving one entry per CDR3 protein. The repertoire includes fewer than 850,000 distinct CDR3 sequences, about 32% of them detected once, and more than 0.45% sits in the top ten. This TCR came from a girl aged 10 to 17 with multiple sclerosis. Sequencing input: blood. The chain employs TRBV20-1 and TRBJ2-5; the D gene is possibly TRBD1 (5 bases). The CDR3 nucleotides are TGCAGTGCTATCATTCAGGGTGTCGCGCGAACCCAGTACTTC. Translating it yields CSAIIQGVARTQYF.